Listed below are T cell receptor beta chains from one sample, sequenced in a study of T-cell reconstitution after alpha-beta-depleted transplantation in children. MiXCR, applied by TCRdb to the PCR reads, yields one record per CDR3 protein. The data show more than 200,000 distinct CDR3 sequences, approximately 15% seen once. The sequencing here drew on PBMCs, mostly from graft donor cells, taken 360 days after TCRalphabeta/CD19-depleted stem cell transplant. These receptors were collected from a male patient aged 2-10 years who had a stem cell transplant for acute lymphoblastic leukemia, so the T cells may come from the graft donor. The CDR3 runs from the conserved cysteine through the conserved F or W. The order of the fields is clone size, D gene, J gene, V gene, CDR3 DNA, CDR3 protein. D genes are given only for firm matches. Clone size is shown for a subset of rows, as once, few, many or a class of expanded clone.

clone size: NA
D gene: NA
J gene: TRBJ2-1
V gene: TRBV10-3
CDR3 DNA: TGTGCCATCAGTGGAGGGGTCGTGGTCGGCAATGAGCAGTTCTTC
CDR3 protein: CAISGGVVVGNEQFF

clone size: few
D gene: TRBD1
J gene: TRBJ1-4
V gene: TRBV27
CDR3 DNA: TGTGCCAGCAGCACCGGGACAGCAACTAATGAAAAACTGTTTTTT
CDR3 protein: CASSTGTATNEKLFF

clone size: few
D gene: NA
J gene: TRBJ1-6
V gene: TRBV5-5
CDR3 DNA: TGTGCCAGCAGCTTGGTTCTGTTACCCCTCCACTTT
CDR3 protein: CASSLVLLPLHF

clone size: NA
D gene: NA
J gene: TRBJ2-1
V gene: TRBV9
CDR3 DNA: TGTGCCAGCAGCTACGGGACTGGAGGTGAGCAGTTCTTC
CDR3 protein: CASSYGTGGEQFF

clone size: NA
D gene: TRBD2
J gene: TRBJ2-7
V gene: TRBV20-1
CDR3 DNA: TGCAGTGCTAGCGAGACTAGCGGGGGGGCGTACGAGCAGTACTTC
CDR3 protein: CSASETSGGAYEQYF

clone size: NA
D gene: TRBD1
J gene: TRBJ1-1
V gene: TRBV5-1
CDR3 DNA: TGCGCCAGCAGCGCCTGGACAGGGGTTCTGAACACTGAAGCTTTCTTT
CDR3 protein: CASSAWTGVLNTEAFF

clone size: few
D gene: TRBD2
J gene: TRBJ2-1
V gene: TRBV5-6
CDR3 DNA: TGTGCCAGCAGCTCAGGACTAGCGGGGATCAATGAGCAGTTCTTC
CDR3 protein: CASSSGLAGINEQFF

clone size: few
D gene: TRBD2
J gene: TRBJ2-3
V gene: TRBV7-3
CDR3 DNA: TGTGCCAGCAGCTTAGCCGGGGGGGCCACAGATACGCAGTATTTT
CDR3 protein: CASSLAGGATDTQYF

clone size: NA
D gene: NA
J gene: TRBJ2-3
V gene: TRBV7-2
CDR3 DNA: TGTGCCAGCAGCTTAGGAGCGACAGTAGATACGCAGTATTTT
CDR3 protein: CASSLGATVDTQYF

clone size: many
D gene: NA
J gene: TRBJ1-1
V gene: TRBV9
CDR3 DNA: TGTGCCAGCAGCGTAGGCGCTGAAGCTTTCTTT
CDR3 protein: CASSVGAEAFF

clone size: few
D gene: NA
J gene: TRBJ2-1
V gene: TRBV20-1
CDR3 DNA: TGCAGTGCTAGAGAATTTCGATCGAGGGTACTTTACAATGAGCAGTTCTTC
CDR3 protein: CSAREFRSRVLYNEQFF

clone size: NA
D gene: NA
J gene: TRBJ2-3
V gene: TRBV12-3/TRBV12-4
CDR3 DNA: TGTGCCAGCAGTTTAGGGACAGGCACAGATACGCAGTATTTT
CDR3 protein: CASSLGTGTDTQYF

clone size: few
D gene: TRBD1
J gene: TRBJ2-1
V gene: TRBV5-5
CDR3 DNA: TGTGCCAGCAGCTCACCGGGACAGGGGGAATACAATGAGCAGTTCTTC
CDR3 protein: CASSSPGQGEYNEQFF

clone size: few
D gene: TRBD2
J gene: TRBJ2-7
V gene: TRBV7-2
CDR3 DNA: TGTGCCAGCAGCTTCCGGACTAGCGGACCAAGGGCCTACGAGCAGTACTTC
CDR3 protein: CASSFRTSGPRAYEQYF

clone size: NA
D gene: NA
J gene: TRBJ2-3
V gene: TRBV11-1
CDR3 DNA: TGTGCCAGCAGCTTAGCGAGGTCTGGTAGCGGTAGCACAGATACGCAGTATTTT
CDR3 protein: CASSLARSGSGSTDTQYF

clone size: NA
D gene: NA
J gene: TRBJ2-7
V gene: TRBV11-2
CDR3 DNA: TGTGCCAGCAGCTTGGGCGGGACCCCGAGGGAGCAGTACTTC
CDR3 protein: CASSLGGTPREQYF

clone size: few
D gene: TRBD1
J gene: TRBJ2-2
V gene: TRBV12-3/TRBV12-4
CDR3 DNA: TGTGCCAGCAGTCCAAGGGACAGTTTCAGGGCCGGGGAGCTGTTTTTT
CDR3 protein: CASSPRDSFRAGELFF

clone size: NA
D gene: NA
J gene: TRBJ1-2
V gene: TRBV6-2/TRBV6-3
CDR3 DNA: TGTGCCAGCAGTATGGGCATCTATGGCTACACCTTC
CDR3 protein: CASSMGIYGYTF

clone size: NA
D gene: NA
J gene: TRBJ2-5
V gene: TRBV5-1
CDR3 DNA: TGCGCCAGCAGCTGGGGGACTGCTATCAAAGAGACCCAGTACTTC
CDR3 protein: CASSWGTAIKETQYF

clone size: NA
D gene: NA
J gene: TRBJ2-7
V gene: TRBV27
CDR3 DNA: TGTGCCAGCAGACACCGACAGGAGATCAACGCGCAGTACTTC
CDR3 protein: CASRHRQEINAQYF

clone size: few
D gene: TRBD2
J gene: TRBJ2-3
V gene: TRBV20-1
CDR3 DNA: TGCAGTGCTGGTAGACTAGCGGGGGAGACGCAGTATTTT
CDR3 protein: CSAGRLAGETQYF

clone size: few
D gene: TRBD1
J gene: TRBJ1-2
V gene: TRBV27
CDR3 DNA: TGTGCCAGCAGTCCACAGGGGGCGCGACACTATGGCTACACCTTC
CDR3 protein: CASSPQGARHYGYTF

clone size: few
D gene: NA
J gene: TRBJ2-4
V gene: TRBV5-1
CDR3 DNA: TGCGCCAGCAGCTTGGTTCCCGATTTCATGGTCAGGTCGGACGTGGCCAAAAACATTCAGTACTTC
CDR3 protein: CASSLVPDFMVRSDVAKNIQYF

clone size: many
D gene: NA
J gene: TRBJ2-7
V gene: TRBV11-2
CDR3 DNA: TGTGCCAGCGCCCCACTTGTCGTCGACCAGCAGTACTTC
CDR3 protein: CASAPLVVDQQYF

clone size: few
D gene: NA
J gene: TRBJ2-1
V gene: TRBV12-3/TRBV12-4
CDR3 DNA: TGTGCCAGCCGCTACCGGGGCCTCAATGAGCAGTTCTTC
CDR3 protein: CASRYRGLNEQFF

clone size: few
D gene: NA
J gene: TRBJ2-1
V gene: TRBV12-3/TRBV12-4
CDR3 DNA: TGTGCCAGCACCCTAACTCTAGATGAGCAGTTCTTC
CDR3 protein: CASTLTLDEQFF

clone size: few
D gene: NA
J gene: TRBJ2-3
V gene: TRBV5-6
CDR3 DNA: TGTGCCAGCCGATACCGCACAGATACGCAGTATTTT
CDR3 protein: CASRYRTDTQYF

clone size: few
D gene: NA
J gene: TRBJ1-6
V gene: TRBV5-5
CDR3 DNA: TGTGCCAGCAGCTTGCTAACAGGGTCGGCGGAGAATTCACCCCTCCACTTT
CDR3 protein: CASSLLTGSAENSPLHF

clone size: NA
D gene: NA
J gene: TRBJ2-2
V gene: TRBV6-2/TRBV6-3
CDR3 DNA: TGTGCCAGCCAACTCAGGGCCCTCGGCACCGGGGAGCTGTTTTTT
CDR3 protein: CASQLRALGTGELFF

clone size: NA
D gene: TRBD1
J gene: TRBJ1-3
V gene: TRBV9
CDR3 DNA: TGTGCCAGCAGCTTAACCGGGACAGGGGCCGGCCGAGCCCGAAACACCATATATTTT
CDR3 protein: CASSLTGTGAGRARNTIYF

clone size: many
D gene: TRBD2
J gene: TRBJ2-1
V gene: TRBV9
CDR3 DNA: TGTGCCAGCAGCGTAGCTCTGGGGGGGGCCTACAATGAGCAGTTCTTC
CDR3 protein: CASSVALGGAYNEQFF